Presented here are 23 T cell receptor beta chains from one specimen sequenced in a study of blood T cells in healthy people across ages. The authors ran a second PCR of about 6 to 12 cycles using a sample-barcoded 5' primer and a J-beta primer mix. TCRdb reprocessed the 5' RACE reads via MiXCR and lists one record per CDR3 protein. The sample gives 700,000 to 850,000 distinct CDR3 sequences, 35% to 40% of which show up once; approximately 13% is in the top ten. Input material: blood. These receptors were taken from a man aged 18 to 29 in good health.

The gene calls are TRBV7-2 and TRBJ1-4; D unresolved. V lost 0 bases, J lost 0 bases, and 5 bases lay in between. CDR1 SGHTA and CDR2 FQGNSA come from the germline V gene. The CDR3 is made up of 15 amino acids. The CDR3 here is CASSLARATNEKLFF. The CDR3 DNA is TGTGCCAGCAGCTTAGCACGTGCAACTAATGAAAAACTGTTTTTT.

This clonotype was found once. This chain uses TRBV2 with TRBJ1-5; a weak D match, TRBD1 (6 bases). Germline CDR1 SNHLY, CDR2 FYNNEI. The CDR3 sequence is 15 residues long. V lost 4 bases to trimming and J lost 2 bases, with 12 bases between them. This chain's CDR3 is CASSGYRAGNQPQHF. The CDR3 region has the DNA TGTGCCAGCAGTGGGTACAGGGCCGGCAATCAGCCCCAGCATTTT.

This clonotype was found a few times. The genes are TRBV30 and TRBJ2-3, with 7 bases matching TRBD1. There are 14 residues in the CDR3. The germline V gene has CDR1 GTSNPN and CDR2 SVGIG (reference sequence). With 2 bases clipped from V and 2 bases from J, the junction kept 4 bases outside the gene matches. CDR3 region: CAWSSGGPTDTQYF. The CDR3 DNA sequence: TGTGCCTGGAGTTCAGGGGGACCCACAGATACGCAGTATTTT. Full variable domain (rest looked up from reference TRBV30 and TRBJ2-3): SQTIHQWPATLVQPVGSPLSLECTVEGTSNPNLYWYRQAAGRGLQLLFYSVGIGQISSEVPQNLSASRPQDRQFILSSKKLLLSDSGFYLCAWSSGGPTDTQYFGPGTRLTVL.

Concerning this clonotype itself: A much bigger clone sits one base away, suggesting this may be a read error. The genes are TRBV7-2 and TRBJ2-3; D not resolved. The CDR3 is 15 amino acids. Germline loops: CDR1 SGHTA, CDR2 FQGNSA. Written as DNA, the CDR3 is TGTGCCAACAGCTTAGAGGCAGAAACTGCAGATACGCAGTATTTT. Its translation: CANSLEAETADTQYF.

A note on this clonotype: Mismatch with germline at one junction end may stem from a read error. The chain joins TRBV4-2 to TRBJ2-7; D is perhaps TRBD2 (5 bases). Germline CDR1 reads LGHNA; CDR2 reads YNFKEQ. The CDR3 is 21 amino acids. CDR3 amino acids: CTSSQIRAGRLKIGSSYEQYF. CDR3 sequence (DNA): TGTACCAGCAGCCAAATTAGGGCCGGGCGCCTAAAGATTGGGAGCTCGTACGAGCAGTACTTC.

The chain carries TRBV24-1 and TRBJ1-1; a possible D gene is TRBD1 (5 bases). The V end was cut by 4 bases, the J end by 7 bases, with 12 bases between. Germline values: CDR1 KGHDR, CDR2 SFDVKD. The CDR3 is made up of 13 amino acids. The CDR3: CATSDPTDFEAFF. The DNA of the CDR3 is TGTGCCACCAGTGACCCGACAGACTTTGAAGCTTTCTTT.

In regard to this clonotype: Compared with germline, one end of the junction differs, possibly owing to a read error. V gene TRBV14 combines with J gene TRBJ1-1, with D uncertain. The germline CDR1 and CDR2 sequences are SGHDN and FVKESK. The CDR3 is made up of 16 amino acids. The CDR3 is CASSPVGATAVTGAFF. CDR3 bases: TGTGCCAGCAGCCCAGTCGGTGCTACGGCTGTAACTGGAGCTTTCTTT.

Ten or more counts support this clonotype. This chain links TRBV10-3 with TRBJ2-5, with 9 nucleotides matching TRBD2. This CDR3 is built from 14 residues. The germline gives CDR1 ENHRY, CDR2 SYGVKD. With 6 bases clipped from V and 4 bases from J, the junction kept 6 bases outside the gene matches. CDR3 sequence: CAIRSGLASETQYF. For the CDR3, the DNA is TGTGCCATCAGGTCGGGACTAGCCTCAGAGACCCAGTACTTC.

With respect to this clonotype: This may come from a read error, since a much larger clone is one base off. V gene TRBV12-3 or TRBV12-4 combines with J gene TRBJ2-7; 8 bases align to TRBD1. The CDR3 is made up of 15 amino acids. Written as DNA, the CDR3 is TGTGCCAGCAGCAACAGGGGGTCCCCATTCTACGAGCGGTACTTC. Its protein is CASSNRGSPFYERYF.

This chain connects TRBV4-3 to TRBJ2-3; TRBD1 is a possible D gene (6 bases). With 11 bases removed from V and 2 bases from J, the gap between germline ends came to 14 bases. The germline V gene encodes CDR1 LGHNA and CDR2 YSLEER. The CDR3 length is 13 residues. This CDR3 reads CAAGRGFTDTQYF. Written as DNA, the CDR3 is TGCGCCGCTGGCAGGGGATTCACAGATACGCAGTATTTT.

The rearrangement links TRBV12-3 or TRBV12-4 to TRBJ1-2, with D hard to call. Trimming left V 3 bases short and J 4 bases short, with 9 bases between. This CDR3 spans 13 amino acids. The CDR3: CASSLDLSYGYTF. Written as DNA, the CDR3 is TGTGCCAGCAGTTTGGACCTCTCCTATGGCTACACCTTC.

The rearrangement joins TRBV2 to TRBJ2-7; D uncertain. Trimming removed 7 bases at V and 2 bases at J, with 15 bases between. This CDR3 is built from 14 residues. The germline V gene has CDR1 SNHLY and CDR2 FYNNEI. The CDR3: CASKGGVATYEQYF. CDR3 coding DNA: TGTGCCAGCAAAGGCGGCGTAGCAACCTACGAGCAGTACTTC.

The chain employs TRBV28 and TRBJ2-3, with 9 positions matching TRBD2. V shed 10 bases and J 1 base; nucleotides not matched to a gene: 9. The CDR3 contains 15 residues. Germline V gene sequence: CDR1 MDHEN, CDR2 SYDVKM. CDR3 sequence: CATRTGTSCTDTQYF. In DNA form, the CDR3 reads TGTGCCACCAGAACCGGGACTAGCTGCACAGATACGCAGTATTTT. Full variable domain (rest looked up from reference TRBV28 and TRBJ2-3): DVKVTQSSRYLVKRTGEKVFLECVQDMDHENMFWYRQDPGLGLRLIYFSYDVKMKEKGDIPEGYSVSREKKERFSLILESASTNQTSMYLCATRTGTSCTDTQYFGPGTRLTVL.

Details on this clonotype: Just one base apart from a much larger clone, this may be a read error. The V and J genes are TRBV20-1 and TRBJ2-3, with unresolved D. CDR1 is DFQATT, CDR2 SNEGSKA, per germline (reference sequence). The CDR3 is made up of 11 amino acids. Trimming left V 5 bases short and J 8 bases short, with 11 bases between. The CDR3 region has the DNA TGCAGTGCTTATCCAGAAGGTACGCAGTATTTT. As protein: CSAYPEGTQYF.

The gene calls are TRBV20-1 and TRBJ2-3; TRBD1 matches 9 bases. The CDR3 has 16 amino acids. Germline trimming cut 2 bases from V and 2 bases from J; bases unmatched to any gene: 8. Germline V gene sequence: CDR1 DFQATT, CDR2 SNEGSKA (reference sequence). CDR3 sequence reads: CSARTRTGDLTDTQYF. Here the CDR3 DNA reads TGCAGTGCTAGAACCCGGACAGGGGACCTCACAGATACGCAGTATTTT.

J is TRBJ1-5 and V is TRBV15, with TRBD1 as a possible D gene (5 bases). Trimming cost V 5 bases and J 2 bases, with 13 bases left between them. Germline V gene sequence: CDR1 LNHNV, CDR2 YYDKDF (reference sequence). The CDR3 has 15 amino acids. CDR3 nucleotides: TGTGCCACCAGCGGGAGTATGGGGGGCAATCAGCCCCAGCATTTT. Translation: CATSGSMGGNQPQHF.

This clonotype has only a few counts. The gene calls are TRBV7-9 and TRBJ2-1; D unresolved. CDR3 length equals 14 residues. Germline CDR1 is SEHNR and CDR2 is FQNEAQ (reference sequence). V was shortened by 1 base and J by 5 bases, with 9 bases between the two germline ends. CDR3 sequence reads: CASSLVGLNNEQFF. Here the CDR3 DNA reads TGTGCCAGCAGCTTAGTGGGCCTAAACAATGAGCAGTTCTTC. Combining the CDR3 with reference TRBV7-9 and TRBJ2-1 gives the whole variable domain DTGVSQNPRHKITKRGQNVTFRCDPISEHNRLYWYRQTLGQGPEFLTYFQNEAQLEKSRLLSDRFSAERPKGSFSTLEIQRTEQGDSAMYLCASSLVGLNNEQFFGPGTRLTVL.

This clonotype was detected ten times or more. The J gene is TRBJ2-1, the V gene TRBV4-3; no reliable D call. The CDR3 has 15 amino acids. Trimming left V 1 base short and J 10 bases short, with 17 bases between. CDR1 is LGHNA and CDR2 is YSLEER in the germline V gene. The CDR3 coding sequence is TGCGCCAGCAGCCAAGCATATTTCTCGGCCGTAGAGCAGTTCTTC. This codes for CASSQAYFSAVEQFF.

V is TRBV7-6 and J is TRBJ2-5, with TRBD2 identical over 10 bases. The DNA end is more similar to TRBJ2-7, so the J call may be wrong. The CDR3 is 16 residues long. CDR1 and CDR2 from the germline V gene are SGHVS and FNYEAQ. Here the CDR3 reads CASSLALAGAIYEQYF. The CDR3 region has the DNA TGTGCCAGCAGCTTAGCTCTAGCGGGAGCCATCTACGAGCAGTACTTC.

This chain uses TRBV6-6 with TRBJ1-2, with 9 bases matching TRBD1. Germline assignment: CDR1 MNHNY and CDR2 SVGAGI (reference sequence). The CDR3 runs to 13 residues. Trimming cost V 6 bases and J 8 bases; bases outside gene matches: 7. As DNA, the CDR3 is TGTGCCAGCAGCCCACAGGGGGCGCGAGGCTACACCTTC. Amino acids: CASSPQGARGYTF.

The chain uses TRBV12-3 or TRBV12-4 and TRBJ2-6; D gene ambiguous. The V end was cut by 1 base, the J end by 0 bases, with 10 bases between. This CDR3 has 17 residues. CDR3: CASSLEDGNSGANVLTF. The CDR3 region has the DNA TGTGCCAGCAGTTTAGAGGACGGCAACTCTGGGGCCAACGTCCTGACTTTC.

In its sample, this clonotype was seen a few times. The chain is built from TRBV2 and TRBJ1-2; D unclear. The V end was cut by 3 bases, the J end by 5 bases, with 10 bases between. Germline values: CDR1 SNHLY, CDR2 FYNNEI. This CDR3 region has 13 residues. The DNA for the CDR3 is TGTGCCAGCAGTGATAGCCAGGCTTATGGCTACACCTTC. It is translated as CASSDSQAYGYTF.

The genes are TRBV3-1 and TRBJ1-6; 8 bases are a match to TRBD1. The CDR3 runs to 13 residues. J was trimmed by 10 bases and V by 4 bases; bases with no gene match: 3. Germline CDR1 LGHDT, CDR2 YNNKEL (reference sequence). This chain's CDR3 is CASSLRGPSPLHF. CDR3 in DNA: TGTGCCAGCAGCCTCAGGGGGCCCTCACCCCTCCACTTT.